Listed below are T cell receptor beta chains from one sample, sequenced in a study of blood T cell repertoires in COVID-19. Measured with immunoSEQ multiplex PCR; TCRdb has only the in-frame clones, and not every one. The data show roughly 150,000 clones, roughly three quarters seen once. The sample taken for sequencing was peripheral blood. The receptor set was obtained from a man in his sixties with acute or convalescent COVID-19. The conserved cysteine and the conserved F or W are not part of the CDR3 here. Not all rows give a size; the values are once, few, many and, for expanded clones, a class.

clone_size,v_call,cdr3_length,j_call,cdr3_aa
NA,TRBV4-1,14,TRBJ2-1,ASSQRASGRTNEQF
NA,TRBV2,8,TRBJ2-7,ASSLLEQY
NA,TRBV5-1,10,TRBJ2-2,ASSSNTGELF
NA,TRBV7-7,14,TRBJ2-5,ASSSIIGQGQETQY
NA,TRBV10-3,10,TRBJ1-6,AIKSDNSPLH
NA,TRBV7-2,13,TRBJ2-2,ASTGGLANTGELF
NA,TRBV10-1,13,TRBJ2-1,ASSALAASYNEQF
NA,TRBV9,10,TRBJ2-7,ASETRNYEQY
NA,TRBV10-2,11,TRBJ2-1,AIGQLGYNEQF
NA,TRBV6-6,12,TRBJ1-5,ASSRGQGYQPQH
NA,TRBV3-1/TRBV3-2,14,TRBJ2-2,ASSQSSGPNTGELF
medium-sized,TRBV19,12,TRBJ2-7,ASSIDGRGREQY
few,TRBV5-1,12,TRBJ2-2,ASSLQGNTGELF
once,TRBV3-1/TRBV3-2,14,TRBJ2-2,ASSQAAGVNTGELF
NA,TRBV6-5,12,TRBJ2-7,ASSYSRAAGEQY
NA,TRBV18,13,TRBJ1-1,ASSPVWTENTEAF
NA,TRBV25-1,12,TRBJ2-7,ASSESSGAYEQY
NA,TRBV5-1,12,TRBJ2-5,ASSRLEGFETQY
many,TRBV4-2,14,TRBJ2-1,ASSQVAGYGFDEQF
NA,TRBV6-5,13,TRBJ2-1,ASNRAGRSYNEQF
NA,TRBV6-2/TRBV6-3,10,TRBJ2-1,ASSYTEGEQF
NA,TRBV28,15,TRBJ2-5,ASSTHTDPRVQETQY
NA,TRBV10-2,11,TRBJ2-3,ASRLGGADTQY
NA,TRBV10-3,11,TRBJ2-7,AISEPGRVEQY
NA,TRBV11-3,16,TRBJ2-2,ASSLGPPGGLNTGELF
NA,TRBV6-5,14,TRBJ2-3,ASSSTRDSDGDTQY